This note documents a single T cell receptor beta chain sequence. The antigen is undetermined. Specified time point: blood 4 weeks post-SBRT, at nephrectomy. The sample's treatment: 15 Gy SBRT to primary tumor, nephrectomy 4 weeks later. Radiation-treated patients gave blood at baseline, week 2 and week 4. The data originate from a study of radiation and T cells in renal cell carcinoma. Libraries were prepared by immunoSEQ multiplex PCR; TCRdb keeps only in-frame clonotypes and omits some of them. The repertoire holds more than 120,000 clones, approximately 86% seen once, with less than 20% in the top ten. Overall study findings and caveats: In blood, top tumor clones expanded by 2 weeks, shrinking by 4. Without pretreatment biopsies, baseline tumor clonotype presence was undetermined.

The CDR3 is 13 residues long. Trimming removed 5 bases from V and 7 bases from J, with 11 bases in between. CDR1 and CDR2 from the germline V gene are SGHTA and FQGTGA. The clonotype comes from a woman between 50 and 59 years old with renal cell carcinoma. Material: blood, obtained from a patient whose treatment included radiotherapy and nephrectomy. The genes are TRBV7-3 and TRBJ1-4; D possibly corresponds to TRBD1 (5 bases). The CDR3 DNA sequence: TGTGCCAGCAGCCGGGACCTCGGTGAAAAACTGTTTTTT. Amino acids: CASSRDLGEKLFF.